A single sample is the source of the 31 T cell receptor beta chains below, sequenced in a study of T-cell memory formation after mild COVID-19. TCRdb passed the 5' RACE reads through MiXCR, listing each CDR3 protein once. In the table there are 400,000 to 500,000 distinct CDR3 sequences, around 19% of which are singletons. Sequencing used PBMCs or a T cell subset sorted from them (not recorded which). The receptors stem from an adult woman who had mild COVID-19 (a few samples of this study predate the infection). Cell type and time point are not known.

V gene TRBV2 combines with J gene TRBJ2-1; TRBD1 or TRBD2 may be the D gene (6 bases each). The germline V gene encodes CDR1 SNHLY and CDR2 FYNNEI. Trimming took 8 bases from V and 6 from J, leaving 32 bases between them. The CDR3 runs 19 residues. CDR3 DNA sequence: TGTGCCAGCCCCGGGGGCGGGAATTTTGCCTTGTCTAGGGTCAATGAGCAGTTCTTC. Translating gives CASPGGGNFALSRVNEQFF.

This chain uses TRBV29-1 with TRBJ2-5; tentative D call: TRBD2 (6 bases). The V end was cut by 4 bases, the J end by 1 base, with 7 bases between. CDR1 SQVTM and CDR2 ANQGSEA come from the germline V gene. This CDR3 contains 12 residues. Written as DNA, the CDR3 is TGCAGCGTTGCGGGAGTCCAAGAGACCCAGTACTTC. Encoded protein: CSVAGVQETQYF.

This chain uses TRBV5-1 with TRBJ1-2; D uncertain. Between the trimmed V and J ends, which lost 6 bases and 7 bases, there was a span of 16 bases. The V gene's germline CDR1 is SGHRS and CDR2 YFSETQ. The CDR3 contains 13 residues. CDR3 region: CASISPGDFGYTF. The DNA of the CDR3 is TGCGCCAGCATAAGTCCTGGTGACTTTGGCTACACCTTC.

The chain recombines TRBV20-1 with TRBJ2-3; tentatively, D is TRBD2 (5 bases). The CDR3 length is 15 residues. Germline CDR1 reads DFQATT; CDR2 reads SNEGSKA (reference sequence). V was clipped by 6 bases and J by 0 bases, with 16 bases between them. The CDR3 protein is CSALARRKSTDTQYF. The DNA of the CDR3 is TGCAGTGCCCTAGCTCGGAGAAAGAGCACAGATACGCAGTATTTT.

This clonotype was detected ten times or more. The chain joins TRBV9 to TRBJ2-1; D might be TRBD1 (6 bases). This CDR3 contains 15 residues. V was cut by 1 base and J by 6 bases, with 14 bases left in between. Germline V gene data show CDR1 as SGDLS and CDR2 as YYNGEE. The CDR3 spells CASSVTDRTLNEQFF. The CDR3 DNA reads TGTGCCAGCAGCGTAACGGACAGAACCCTCAATGAGCAGTTCTTC.

This clonotype was picked up a small number of times. The V gene is TRBV15, the J gene TRBJ1-1; D is undetermined. The V end lost 0 bases, the J end lost 11 bases, and 19 bases lay between the germline ends. The CDR3 extends over 15 amino acids. Germline CDR1 is LNHNV and CDR2 is YYDKDF (reference sequence). CDR3 protein: CATSRDWNVRTVAFF. The CDR3 DNA sequence: TGTGCCACCAGCAGAGATTGGAACGTACGGACGGTGGCTTTCTTT.

This clonotype was seen a few times. The gene calls are TRBV7-9 and TRBJ2-1; D unclear. The CDR3 loop spans 9 amino acids. Germline V lookup: CDR1 SEHNR, CDR2 FQNEAQ (reference sequence). V was clipped by 5 bases and J by 13 bases, with 6 bases between them. CDR3 region: CASSPLQFF. The CDR3, as DNA: TGTGCCAGCAGCCCACTTCAGTTCTTC. Full variable domain (remainder filled in from reference TRBV7-9 and TRBJ2-1): DTGVSQNPRHKITKRGQNVTFRCDPISEHNRLYWYRQTLGQGPEFLTYFQNEAQLEKSRLLSDRFSAERPKGSFSTLEIQRTEQGDSAMYLCASSPLQFFGPGTRLTVL.

This clonotype has only a few counts. V gene TRBV7-2 combines with J gene TRBJ2-1, with 9 bases identical to TRBD1. The germline V gene encodes CDR1 SGHTA and CDR2 FQGNSA. V shed 4 bases, J shed 4 bases, and the junction held 8 bases outside the gene matches. CDR3 length: 16 amino acids. CDR3 coding DNA: TGTGCCAGCAGCTCCAGGACAGGGGCCGCATACAATGAGCAGTTCTTC. It translates to CASSSRTGAAYNEQFF.

The chain joins TRBV11-2 to TRBJ2-7, with a weak D call TRBD1 (5 bases). V shed 0 bases and J shed 4 bases, with 16 bases lying between them. This CDR3 is built from 16 residues. Germline V gene data show CDR1 as SGHAT and CDR2 as FQNNGV. CDR3 bases: TGTGCCAGCAGCTTAGATCAGGGAACAATAGTTTACGAGCAGTACTTC. It translates to CASSLDQGTIVYEQYF.

At least ten counts were recorded for this clonotype. The chain combines TRBV9 with TRBJ2-7; a weak D match, TRBD1 (5 bases). V was trimmed by 0 bases and J by 5 bases, leaving 15 bases between them. From germline, CDR1 is SGDLS and CDR2 YYNGEE. The CDR3 runs 15 residues. The CDR3 DNA is TGTGCCAGCAGCGTAGGATCGACAGTAGGGGACGAGCAGTACTTC. It encodes CASSVGSTVGDEQYF.

This clonotype has only a few counts. The rearrangement uses TRBV5-1 and TRBJ2-3; 7 nucleotides align to TRBD2. CDR1 and CDR2 from the germline V gene are SGHRS and YFSETQ. The CDR3 loop spans 16 amino acids. V lost 2 bases and J lost 2; bases outside the gene matches: 8. DNA for the CDR3: TGCGCCAGCAGCTTTTTGGCGGGGGACCTCACAGATACGCAGTATTTT. This codes for CASSFLAGDLTDTQYF.

V gene TRBV2 combines with J gene TRBJ2-7; 8 positions match TRBD2. Looked up from germline, CDR1 is SNHLY and CDR2 is FYNNEI. The CDR3 extends over 14 amino acids. Unmatched junction bases numbered 6, after V lost 6 bases and J lost 2 bases. CDR3 nucleotide sequence: TGTGCCAGCAGAACCCCGGGACTAGCCTACGAGCAGTACTTC. Residues: CASRTPGLAYEQYF. The entire variable domain, with the rest obtained from reference TRBV2 and TRBJ2-7, is as follows: EPEVTQTPSHQVTQMGQEVILRCVPISNHLYFYWYRQILGQKVEFLVSFYNNEISEKSEIFDDQFSVERPDGSNFTLKIRSTKLEDSAMYFCASRTPGLAYEQYFGPGTRLTVT.

The gene calls are TRBV6-2 or TRBV6-3 and TRBJ2-1, with 10 bases fitting TRBD2. The CDR3 contains 17 residues. Germline CDR1 reads MNHEY; CDR2 reads SVGEGT. The V and J ends lost 2 bases and 4 bases, in that order; junction bases with no gene match: 8. CDR3 sequence: CASSYTLLAGTYNEQFF. The DNA of the CDR3 is TGTGCCAGCAGTTACACCTTACTAGCGGGGACATACAATGAGCAGTTCTTC.

The gene calls are TRBV27 and TRBJ1-2; 9 nucleotides align to TRBD1. The junction had 8 bases not matched to a gene; V was cut back by 5 bases and J by 4 bases. Germline CDR1 is MNHEY and CDR2 is SMNVEV (reference sequence). This CDR3 has 15 residues. The CDR3 coding sequence is TGTGCCAGCAGTCAGTCCGGGACAGGGAGCTATGGCTACACCTTC. Amino acids: CASSQSGTGSYGYTF.

A few counts support this clonotype. The chain uses TRBV7-6 and TRBJ2-5; a weak D match, TRBD2 (5 bases). Germline values: CDR1 SGHVS, CDR2 FNYEAQ. V shed 6 bases and J shed 4 bases, with 15 bases lying between them. This CDR3 has 14 residues. The DNA of the CDR3 is TGTGCCAGCAGGCTCCACGAGGGCTTAGAGACCCAGTACTTC. Protein sequence: CASRLHEGLETQYF.

To note about this clonotype: This could be a read error, since a much larger clone is one nucleotide away. This sequence joins TRBV6-6 and TRBJ2-3; 9 bases map to TRBD2. V lost 6 bases to trimming and J lost 2 bases; unmatched junction nucleotides: 3. Per germline, CDR1 MNHNY and CDR2 SVGAGI (reference sequence). This CDR3 region has 14 residues. The CDR3 reads CASRASGTTDTQYF. CDR3 coding DNA: TGTGCCAGCAGGGCTAGCGGGACCACAGATACGCAGTATTTT.

V gene TRBV12-3 or TRBV12-4 combines with J gene TRBJ1-2; D gene unclear. This CDR3 has 14 amino acids. The V end was cut by 8 bases, the J end by 1 base, with 14 bases between. CDR3 DNA sequence: TGTGCCAGCGGCCCCCAACGGATTAACTATGGCTACACCTTC. It translates to CASGPQRINYGYTF.

This chain links TRBV7-2 with TRBJ2-3; 10 nucleotides line up with TRBD2. The ends lost 5 bases at V and 1 base at J; junction bases unmatched: 9. CDR3 size: 17 residues. Germline CDR1 and CDR2: SGHTA and FQGNSA. Written as DNA, the CDR3 is TGTGCCAGCAGCCCCGGACTAAGCGGGGGGGGCACAGATACGCAGTATTTT. Translating it yields CASSPGLSGGGTDTQYF.

V usage is TRBV30 and J usage is TRBJ2-6; D ambiguous. With 1 base removed from V and 0 bases from J, the gap between germline ends came to 13 bases. The germline gives CDR1 GTSNPN, CDR2 SVGIG (reference sequence). The CDR3 is 17 residues long. CDR3 bases: TGTGCCTGGAGTGACTCACAGATCAACTCTGGGGCCAACGTCCTGACTTTC. This encodes CAWSDSQINSGANVLTF.

The chain is built from TRBV27 and TRBJ2-5, with a tentative D call TRBD2 (5 bases). The CDR3 runs to 16 residues. CDR1 and CDR2 (germline): MNHEY, SMNVEV (reference sequence). Trimming stripped 0 bases from V and 3 bases from J, with 14 bases between. CDR3 loop: CASSLSIRQREETQYF. The CDR3 nucleotides are TGTGCCAGCAGTTTATCGATCCGTCAGAGGGAAGAGACCCAGTACTTC.

The rearrangement links TRBV20-1 to TRBJ1-3; the D gene is possibly TRBD1 (5 bases). The CDR3 sequence is 16 residues long. Trimming removed 3 bases from V and 0 bases from J, with 15 bases in between. CDR1 is DFQATT and CDR2 is SNEGSKA in the germline V gene (reference sequence). The CDR3 DNA reads as TGCAGTGCTAGTAACCCTGGGACCAGCTCTGGAAACACCATATATTTT. Its translation: CSASNPGTSSGNTIYF.

A few counts support this clonotype. The J gene is TRBJ2-7, the V gene TRBV5-1; D gene ambiguous. In germline, CDR1 is SGHRS, CDR2 YFSETQ. CDR3 length: 14 residues. With 0 bases removed from V and 2 bases from J, the gap between germline ends came to 9 bases. In nucleotides, the CDR3 is TGCGCCAGCAGCTTGGGGTTTGAGACCTACGAGCAGTACTTC. Translating gives CASSLGFETYEQYF.

The sample holds a few counts of this clonotype. V and J are TRBV3-1 and TRBJ1-6; D is undetermined. V was cut by 0 bases and J by 4 bases, with 7 bases left in between. Germline CDR1 is LGHDT and CDR2 is YNNKEL (reference sequence). The CDR3 runs 15 residues. Here the CDR3 reads CASSQDQSYNSPLHF. In DNA form, the CDR3 reads TGTGCCAGCAGCCAAGATCAGAGTTATAATTCACCCCTCCACTTT.

The gene calls are TRBV5-5 and TRBJ2-5; D is perhaps TRBD2 (7 bases). V lost 2 bases, J lost 4 bases, and 18 bases lay in between. Germline CDR1 is SGHKS and CDR2 is YYEKEE (reference sequence). The CDR3 totals 16 residues. In nucleotides, the CDR3 is TGTGCCAGCAGCTTCTACGGGGCGGGGGCCAGAGAGACCCAGTACTTC. Protein sequence: CASSFYGAGARETQYF.

The chain joins TRBV6-5 to TRBJ1-1, with D perhaps matching TRBD1 (6 bases). CDR3 size: 14 residues. The V and J ends lost 2 bases and 9 bases respectively, with 16 bases between them. Germline V lookup: CDR1 MNHEY, CDR2 SVGAGI. The CDR3 sequence is CASSYLQGNGKAFF. CDR3 DNA: TGTGCCAGCAGTTACCTACAGGGTAATGGTAAAGCTTTCTTT.

This clonotype appeared a few times. This sequence joins TRBV19 and TRBJ2-2; TRBD1 matches at 7 bases. The length of the CDR3 is 14 residues. V was clipped by 9 bases and J by 3 bases; unmatched bases: 7. Germline-derived CDR1 and CDR2 are LNHDA and SQIVND (reference sequence). The CDR3 is CASRTGLYTGELFF. The CDR3 bases are TGTGCCAGCAGGACAGGTCTTTACACCGGGGAGCTGTTTTTT.

This clonotype was observed a few times. J is TRBJ1-3 and V is TRBV7-2; D call uncertain. The V and J ends lost 1 base and 0 bases respectively, with 13 bases between them. The CDR3 has 17 residues. Germline CDR1 is SGHTA and CDR2 is FQGNSA. The CDR3 DNA is TGTGCCAGCAGCTTAGAACCCCAGCCTAGCTCTGGAAACACCATATATTTT. Its translation is CASSLEPQPSSGNTIYF. The full variable domain, with the rest looked up from reference TRBV7-2 and TRBJ1-3, is GAGVSQSPSNKVTEKGKDVELRCDPISGHTALYWYRQSLGQGLEFLIYFQGNSAPDKSGLPSDRFSAERTGGSVSTLTIQRTQQEDSAVYLCASSLEPQPSSGNTIYFGEGSWLTVV.

The chain carries TRBV7-6 and TRBJ2-1; maybe TRBD1 (5 bases). CDR1 is SGHVS and CDR2 is FNYEAQ in the germline V gene. This CDR3 has 15 amino acids. V gave up 7 bases and J gave up 4 bases, with 17 bases separating them. The CDR3 here is CASTVWQGSYNEQFF. Written as DNA, the CDR3 is TGTGCCAGCACCGTCTGGCAGGGTTCATACAATGAGCAGTTCTTC.

The rearrangement links TRBV7-2 to TRBJ2-3, with 11 bases matching TRBD2. V was pared by 5 bases and J by 2 bases, with 9 bases of the junction left unmatched. Germline assignment: CDR1 SGHTA and CDR2 FQGNSA. This CDR3 has 17 amino acids. This CDR3 is CASSPSGGLAATDTQYF. The DNA of the CDR3 is TGTGCCAGCAGCCCCTCTGGGGGACTAGCGGCCACAGATACGCAGTATTTT.

This clonotype was seen repeatedly, ten times or more. V usage is TRBV5-1 and J usage is TRBJ2-2; the D is unclear. CDR3 length: 13 residues. CDR1 and CDR2 from the germline V gene are SGHRS and YFSETQ. Deletions cut 3 bases from V and 2 bases from J, with 5 bases between. CDR3 nucleotide sequence: TGCGCCAGCAGCTACGACAACACCGGGGAGCTGTTTTTT. Its protein product is CASSYDNTGELFF.

This clonotype occurred a few times. The CDR3 coding sequence is TGCAGGGTCCGTAGCGGGAGGGATACGCAGTATTTT. Encoded protein: CRVRSGRDTQYF. The V call is TRBV20-1, the J call TRBJ2-3; TRBD2 agrees at 10 bases. This CDR3 is built from 12 residues. Germline V lookup: CDR1 DFQATT, CDR2 SNEGSKA (reference sequence).